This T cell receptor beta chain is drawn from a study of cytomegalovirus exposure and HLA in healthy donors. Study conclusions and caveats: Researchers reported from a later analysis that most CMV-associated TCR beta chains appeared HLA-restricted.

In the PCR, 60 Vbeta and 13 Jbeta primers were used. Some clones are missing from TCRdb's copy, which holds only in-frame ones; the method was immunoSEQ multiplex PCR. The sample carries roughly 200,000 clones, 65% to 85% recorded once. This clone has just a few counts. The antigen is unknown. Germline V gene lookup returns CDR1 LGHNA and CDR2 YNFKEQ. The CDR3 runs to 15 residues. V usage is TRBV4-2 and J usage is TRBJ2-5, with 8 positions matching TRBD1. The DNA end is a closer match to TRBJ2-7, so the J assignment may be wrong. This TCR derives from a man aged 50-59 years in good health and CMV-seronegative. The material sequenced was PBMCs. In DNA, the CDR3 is TGTGCCAGCAGCCAGGCAGGACAGGGCGCCTACGAGCAGTACTTC. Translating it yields CASSQAGQGAYEQYF.